This entry lists 22 T cell receptor beta chains sequenced from one sample in a study of blood T cell repertoires in COVID-19. This table comes from immunoSEQ multiplex PCR, and its TCRdb copy is limited to in-frame clones, with some not included. The sample has roughly 100,000 clones; more than 70% are singletons. Sequenced: peripheral blood. These receptor sequences come from an older woman with acute or convalescent COVID-19.

This rearrangement joins TRBV5-1 to TRBJ2-3, with TRBD2 identical over 7 bases. J was trimmed by 1 base and V by 0 bases; bases with no gene match: 2. The CDR3 contains 15 residues. Germline CDR1 SGHRS, CDR2 YFSETQ. CDR3 in amino acids: CASSLGEGRTDTQYF. The CDR3 nucleotides are TGCGCCAGCAGCTTGGGGGAGGGACGCACAGATACGCAGTATTTT. Using reference TRBV5-1 and TRBJ2-3 for the parts outside the CDR3, the full variable domain is KAGVTQTPRYLIKTRGQQVTLSCSPISGHRSVSWYQQTPGQGLQFLFEYFSETQRNKGNFPGRFSGRQFSNSRSEMNVSTLELGDSALYLCASSLGEGRTDTQYFGPGTRLTVL.

The rearrangement links TRBV7-8 to TRBJ1-3; no clear D gene. CDR1 is SGHVS and CDR2 is FQNEAQ in the germline V gene. V was cut by 0 bases and J by 3 bases, with 9 bases left in between. The CDR3 runs 15 residues. Here the CDR3 DNA reads TGTGCCAGCAGCTTAGCAGGACTGAGTGGAAACACCATATATTTT. Translated, it gives CASSLAGLSGNTIYF. Full variable domain (outside the CDR3, taken from reference TRBV7-8 and TRBJ1-3): GAGVSQSPRYKVAKRGQDVALRCDPISGHVSLFWYQQALGQGPEFLTYFQNEAQLDKSGLPSDRFFAERPEGSVSTLKIQRTQQEDSAVYLCASSLAGLSGNTIYFGEGSWLTVV.

The chain uses TRBV9 and TRBJ2-1, with TRBD2 identical over 9 bases. The germline V gene encodes CDR1 SGDLS and CDR2 YYNGEE. The CDR3 length is 13 residues. V shed 4 bases, J shed 8 bases, and the junction held 4 bases outside the gene matches. The CDR3 DNA follows: TGTGCCAGCAGCTCCGGGACTAGCCATGAGCAGTTCTTC. It is translated as CASSSGTSHEQFF. Full variable domain (outside the CDR3, taken from reference TRBV9 and TRBJ2-1): DSGVTQTPKHLITATGQRVTLRCSPRSGDLSVYWYQQSLDQGLQFLIQYYNGEERAKGNILERFSAQQFPDLHSELNLSSLELGDSALYFCASSSGTSHEQFFGPGTRLTVL.

The rearrangement joins TRBV20-1 to TRBJ2-3, with 11 bases matching TRBD2. The junction had 4 bases not matched to a gene; V was cut back by 3 bases and J by 2 bases. The CDR3 length is 15 residues. Germline assignment: CDR1 DFQATT and CDR2 SNEGSKA (reference sequence). The CDR3 DNA sequence: TGCAGTGCTAGTGTAGCGGGAGGGCACACAGATACGCAGTATTTT. Amino acids: CSASVAGGHTDTQYF.

CDR3 residues: CASSLELAGEGNEQFF. The DNA for the CDR3 is TGTGCCAGCAGCTTAGAACTAGCGGGAGAGGGGAATGAGCAGTTCTTC. The chain carries TRBV7-9 and TRBJ2-1; 11 bases map to TRBD2. This CDR3 comprises 16 residues. Trimming at V came to 1 base and at J to 7 bases, leaving 6 bases not matched to a gene. In germline, CDR1 is SEHNR, CDR2 FQNEAQ (reference sequence).

The J gene is TRBJ2-5, the V gene TRBV29-1; TRBD2 agrees at 13 bases. The germline V gene encodes CDR1 SQVTM and CDR2 ANQGSEA. This CDR3 comprises 17 residues. The junction had 14 bases not matched to a gene; V was cut back by 6 bases and J by 4 bases. The CDR3 loop reads CSVDTLIGLAGAETQYF. The CDR3 coding sequence is TGCAGCGTAGACACCTTAATCGGACTAGCGGGAGCAGAGACCCAGTACTTC.

This clone was recorded many times. The chain uses TRBV7-2 and TRBJ1-2; D perhaps matches TRBD1 (6 bases). V lost 3 bases and J 7 bases, leaving 15 bases between the germline ends. This CDR3 has 14 amino acids. Germline V gene sequence: CDR1 SGHTA, CDR2 FQGNSA. The CDR3 reads CASSFDRIPLGYTF. In DNA, the CDR3 is TGTGCCAGCAGCTTTGACAGGATTCCCCTTGGCTACACCTTC.

This chain uses TRBV29-1 with TRBJ1-2, with D possibly matching TRBD1 (6 bases). CDR1 and CDR2 (germline): SQVTM, ANQGSEA. CDR3 length: 12 amino acids. Trimming shortened V by 4 bases and J by 4 bases, and 10 bases separated the two germline ends. The chain's CDR3 is CSVGGRFYGYTF. The DNA of the CDR3 is TGCAGCGTTGGGGGGCGGTTCTATGGCTACACCTTC.

The rearrangement uses TRBV9 and TRBJ1-4; D unresolved. The CDR3 has 15 residues. Deletions cut 0 bases from V and 2 bases from J, with 8 bases between. From germline, CDR1 is SGDLS and CDR2 YYNGEE. The CDR3 here is CASSVDPVTNEKLFF. The DNA for the CDR3 is TGTGCCAGCAGCGTAGATCCAGTCACTAATGAAAAACTGTTTTTT.

The gene calls are TRBV19 and TRBJ1-1; D gene uncertain. In germline, CDR1 is LNHDA, CDR2 SQIVND (reference sequence). V was trimmed by 0 bases and J by 2 bases, leaving 4 bases between them. The CDR3 loop spans 13 amino acids. The CDR3 bases are TGTGCCAGTAGTATAGATTTAAACACTGAAGCTTTCTTT. Translating it yields CASSIDLNTEAFF. Together with reference TRBV19 and TRBJ1-1, the CDR3 gives the full variable domain: DGGITQSPKYLFRKEGQNVTLSCEQNLNHDAMYWYRQDPGQGLRLIYYSQIVNDFQKGDIAEGYSVSREKKESFPLTVTSAQKNPTAFYLCASSIDLNTEAFFGQGTRLTVV.

V usage is TRBV5-6 and J usage is TRBJ1-2; maybe TRBD1 (5 bases). Germline V gene data show CDR1 as SGHDT and CDR2 as YYEEEE. Between the trimmed V and J ends, which lost 2 bases and 5 bases, there was a span of 7 bases. The CDR3 length is 12 residues. The CDR3 protein is CASSFRDYGYTF. As DNA, the CDR3 is TGTGCCAGCAGCTTCAGGGATTATGGCTACACCTTC.

This chain links TRBV19 with TRBJ1-5; 11 bases align to TRBD1. V shed 4 bases and J 2 bases; nucleotides not matched to a gene: 16. The CDR3 length is 20 residues. CDR1 is LNHDA, CDR2 SQIVND, per germline (reference sequence). The CDR3 coding sequence is TGTGCCAGTAGTACGCGCCGGGGGACAGGGGGGTCCCCCGGCAATCAGCCCCAGCATTTT. It is translated as CASSTRRGTGGSPGNQPQHF.

This clone has more than one count but fewer than ten. This chain joins TRBV29-1 and TRBJ2-2, with TRBD2 identical over 10 bases. The CDR3 covers 17 residues. With 2 bases clipped from V and 4 bases from J, the junction kept 10 bases outside the gene matches. Germline V gives CDR1 SQVTM, CDR2 ANQGSEA. In DNA form, the CDR3 reads TGCAGCGTTGAAATAGCTAGCGGGAGAAGGGGCACCGGGGAGCTGTTTTTT. Translation: CSVEIASGRRGTGELFF.

V and J are TRBV7-9 and TRBJ2-1; 7 bases are a match to TRBD1. The germline V gene encodes CDR1 SEHNR and CDR2 FQNEAQ (reference sequence). This CDR3 spans 15 amino acids. Trimming took 1 base from V and 9 from J; bases not matched to a gene: 9. The CDR3 reads CASSLGAGGVTEQFF. The CDR3 bases are TGTGCCAGCAGCTTAGGAGCAGGGGGAGTAACTGAGCAGTTCTTC.

This chain joins TRBV9 and TRBJ1-1; no firm D call. CDR3 size: 13 residues. The germline CDR1 and CDR2 sequences are SGDLS and YYNGEE. The V end was cut by 2 bases, the J end by 3 bases, with 8 bases between. The CDR3 DNA is TGTGCCAGCAGCGTTAGCTGGGACACTGAAGCTTTCTTT. Translating it yields CASSVSWDTEAFF.

This chain uses TRBV2 with TRBJ1-2; perhaps TRBD1 as D (5 bases). The CDR3 covers 14 residues. The V end was cut by 2 bases, the J end by 8 bases, with 15 bases between. Per germline, CDR1 SNHLY and CDR2 FYNNEI. For the CDR3, the DNA is TGTGCCAGCAGTGAACAGGCTACAGGATTCGGCTACACCTTC. This translates into CASSEQATGFGYTF.

Comment on this clone: Germline is not matched at one junction end, which may reflect a read error. The chain joins TRBV28 to TRBJ1-1; 7 bases agree with TRBD1. Germline V CDR1 and CDR2: MDHEN, SYDVKM. The CDR3 runs to 12 residues. CDR3 region: CASSETGAAGAF. The CDR3 nucleotides read TGTGCCAGCAGCGAAACAGGGGCCGCCGGGGCCTTT.

The chain employs TRBV15 and TRBJ1-5; D is undetermined. Germline V gene lookup returns CDR1 LNHNV and CDR2 YYDKDF (reference sequence). The CDR3 consists of 14 residues. Between the trimmed V and J ends, which lost 0 bases and 1 base, there was a span of 4 bases. The CDR3 DNA follows: TGTGCCACCAGCAGAGAGGGCAGCAATCAGCCCCAGCATTTT. As protein: CATSREGSNQPQHF.

The gene calls are TRBV28 and TRBJ1-4; tentative D call: TRBD1 (5 bases). Trimming removed 8 bases at V and 6 bases at J, with 13 bases between. This CDR3 contains 13 residues. Germline V gene data show CDR1 as MDHEN and CDR2 as SYDVKM. The CDR3 DNA reads as TGTGCCAGCTCCCCGGGAGGGGATGAAAAACTGTTTTTT. Protein: CASSPGGDEKLFF.

The rearrangement links TRBV15 to TRBJ2-2, with D unresolved. The CDR3 has 15 amino acids. Per germline, CDR1 LNHNV and CDR2 YYDKDF (reference sequence). V lost 4 bases, J lost 0 bases, and 9 bases lay in between. The CDR3 here is CATSKRRANTGELFF. In nucleotides, the CDR3 is TGTGCCACCAGCAAGCGTCGGGCGAACACCGGGGAGCTGTTTTTT.

This clone was observed a single time. The rearrangement links TRBV7-2 to TRBJ2-5, with 9 positions matching TRBD2. CDR1 is SGHTA, CDR2 FQGNSA, per germline. The ends lost 1 base at V and 5 bases at J; junction bases unmatched: 8. The CDR3 has 16 amino acids. The CDR3 bases are TGTGCCAGCAGCTTAGTGGGAGCGGGAGGAGGGGAGACCCAGTACTTC. This gives the protein CASSLVGAGGGETQYF.

The chain uses TRBV3-1 (or the pseudogene TRBV3-2) and TRBJ2-5; 11 bases match TRBD2. From germline, CDR1 is LGHDT and CDR2 YNNKEL (reference sequence). J lost 5 bases, V lost 3 bases, and 8 bases had no gene match. The CDR3 has 16 residues. The CDR3: CASSQRGLAEGETQYF. CDR3 coding DNA: TGTGCCAGCAGCCAGAGGGGACTAGCGGAGGGGGAGACCCAGTACTTC.